A selection of T cell receptor beta chains follows, all from one sample in a study of Ad26.COV2.S vaccination and SARS-CoV-2 variants. The protocol was immunoSEQ multiplex PCR, while the TCRdb copy is restricted to in-frame clones and leaves out a portion. The table records around 450,000 clones, roughly nine tenths of them present only once. Here the sequenced sample was peripheral blood, taken in a trial of Ad26.COV2.S vaccine versus placebo. These receptors were taken from a person aged 18 to 65 who received the Ad26.COV2.S COVID-19 vaccine or a placebo. Each CDR3 is given with its conserved first and last residue. Fields, in order: J gene, V gene, D gene, clone size, CDR3 protein, CDR3 DNA. The D gene is left open where the match is weak. The listing skips clone size in some rows; elsewhere it reads once, few, many or a size class.

J gene: TRBJ1-1; V gene: TRBV5-5; D gene: NA; clone size: NA; CDR3 protein: CASSSDFEGSFFF; CDR3 DNA: TGTGCCAGCAGCTCCGATTTTGAGGGAAGTTTTTTCTTT
J gene: TRBJ2-3; V gene: TRBV3-1/TRBV3-2; D gene: NA; clone size: NA; CDR3 protein: CASTRGGTDTQYF; CDR3 DNA: TGTGCCAGCACTAGGGGGGGCACAGATACGCAGTATTTT
J gene: TRBJ1-2; V gene: TRBV4-1; D gene: NA; clone size: NA; CDR3 protein: CASSDIGQKGYGYTF; CDR3 DNA: TGCGCCAGCAGCGATATTGGACAAAAAGGTTATGGCTACACCTTC
J gene: TRBJ2-1; V gene: TRBV5-1; D gene: NA; clone size: once; CDR3 protein: CASRQDADNEQFF; CDR3 DNA: TGCGCCAGCAGGCAGGACGCAGACAATGAGCAGTTCTTC
J gene: TRBJ2-7; V gene: TRBV4-1; D gene: TRBD2; clone size: once; CDR3 protein: CASSRLGLAAYEQYF; CDR3 DNA: TGCGCCAGCAGCCGCCTAGGACTAGCGGCATACGAGCAGTACTTC
J gene: TRBJ1-2; V gene: TRBV10-3; D gene: NA; clone size: NA; CDR3 protein: CAISDGGPPSRYTF; CDR3 DNA: TGTGCCATCAGCGACGGGGGACCCCCCTCTCGCTACACCTTC
J gene: TRBJ2-5; V gene: TRBV15; D gene: TRBD1; clone size: NA; CDR3 protein: CATSKDQGMVRTGEQETQYF; CDR3 DNA: TGTGCCACCAGCAAGGACCAGGGTATGGTGCGGACAGGGGAACAAGAGACCCAGTACTTC
J gene: TRBJ2-2; V gene: TRBV7-9; D gene: TRBD2; clone size: NA; CDR3 protein: CASRPGLAYNRNTGELFF; CDR3 DNA: TGTGCCAGCAGACCGGGACTAGCCTATAACCGTAACACCGGGGAGCTGTTTTTT
J gene: TRBJ2-5; V gene: TRBV18; D gene: TRBD2; clone size: NA; CDR3 protein: CASSPPGLAGPGTQYF; CDR3 DNA: TGTGCCAGCTCACCTCCAGGACTAGCGGGCCCAGGGACCCAGTACTTC
J gene: TRBJ2-3; V gene: TRBV29-1; D gene: NA; clone size: NA; CDR3 protein: CSVELNKRNTDTQYF; CDR3 DNA: TGCAGCGTTGAACTAAACAAGAGGAACACAGATACGCAGTATTTT
J gene: TRBJ1-4; V gene: TRBV7-6; D gene: TRBD1; clone size: NA; CDR3 protein: CASSSVRQDRAGKLFF; CDR3 DNA: TGTGCCAGCAGCTCCGTACGACAGGACAGGGCAGGAAAACTGTTTTTT
J gene: TRBJ2-5; V gene: TRBV3-1/TRBV3-2; D gene: TRBD1; clone size: NA; CDR3 protein: CVSSQAGTGEETQYF; CDR3 DNA: TGTGTCAGCAGCCAAGCCGGGACAGGGGAAGAGACCCAGTACTTC
J gene: TRBJ2-7; V gene: TRBV10-2; D gene: TRBD1; clone size: NA; CDR3 protein: CASGGQVDYEQYF; CDR3 DNA: TGCGCCAGCGGAGGACAGGTTGACTACGAGCAGTACTTC
J gene: TRBJ2-5; V gene: TRBV5-1; D gene: NA; clone size: NA; CDR3 protein: CASRLGMGQETQYF; CDR3 DNA: TGCGCCAGCAGATTAGGGATGGGACAAGAGACCCAGTACTTC
J gene: TRBJ2-1; V gene: TRBV4-1; D gene: TRBD2; clone size: NA; CDR3 protein: CASSHPGSGGDNEQFF; CDR3 DNA: TGCGCCAGCAGCCACCCGGGTAGCGGGGGGGACAATGAGCAGTTCTTC
J gene: TRBJ2-3; V gene: TRBV7-6; D gene: TRBD2; clone size: NA; CDR3 protein: CASSLGLAVTDTQYF; CDR3 DNA: TGTGCCAGCAGCTTAGGGCTAGCGGTCACAGATACGCAGTATTTT
J gene: TRBJ1-5; V gene: TRBV4-2; D gene: NA; clone size: NA; CDR3 protein: CASSQDLASPRQPQHF; CDR3 DNA: TGTGCCAGCAGCCAAGATCTAGCCAGCCCCAGACAGCCCCAGCATTTT
J gene: TRBJ1-1; V gene: TRBV27; D gene: NA; clone size: NA; CDR3 protein: CASSPGLAGTEAFF; CDR3 DNA: TGTGCCAGCAGTCCAGGACTGGCGGGCACTGAAGCTTTCTTT
J gene: TRBJ2-7; V gene: TRBV18; D gene: NA; clone size: NA; CDR3 protein: CASSWGEDEQYF; CDR3 DNA: TGTGCCAGCTCCTGGGGTGAGGACGAGCAGTACTTC
J gene: TRBJ2-1; V gene: TRBV10-3; D gene: NA; clone size: NA; CDR3 protein: CAISTLGVFNEQFF; CDR3 DNA: TGTGCCATCAGTACTTTGGGCGTCTTCAATGAGCAGTTCTTC
J gene: TRBJ2-7; V gene: TRBV13; D gene: TRBD2; clone size: NA; CDR3 protein: CASSSPGRGGTEQYF; CDR3 DNA: TGTGCCAGCAGCTCACCCGGACGGGGAGGGACCGAGCAGTACTTC
J gene: TRBJ2-1; V gene: TRBV19; D gene: TRBD2; clone size: NA; CDR3 protein: CASSNPGLAGAGEQFF; CDR3 DNA: TGTGCCAGTAGTAACCCGGGACTAGCGGGAGCGGGTGAGCAGTTCTTC
J gene: TRBJ2-3; V gene: TRBV9; D gene: TRBD2; clone size: NA; CDR3 protein: CASSAGTSDTDTQYF; CDR3 DNA: TGTGCCAGCAGCGCCGGGACTAGCGACACAGATACGCAGTATTTT
J gene: TRBJ1-5; V gene: TRBV6-1; D gene: NA; clone size: NA; CDR3 protein: CASSERHPSNQPQHF; CDR3 DNA: TGTGCCAGCAGTGAACGACACCCTAGCAATCAGCCCCAGCATTTT